The entry below gives a single TCR beta chain sequence along with its context. TCRdb's copy holds only in-frame clones and misses some; the assay was immunoSEQ multiplex PCR. The table records over 200,000 clones, roughly nine tenths of them present only once. Germline assignment: CDR1 LNHDA and CDR2 SQIVND (reference sequence). The CDR3 consists of 13 residues. V shed 6 bases and J 8 bases; nucleotides not matched to a gene: 9. The sample is drawn from a study of blood T cell repertoires in COVID-19. V usage is TRBV19 and J usage is TRBJ1-2; TRBD1 agrees at 7 bases. This sequence was found in a man aged 25-45 years with acute or convalescent COVID-19. Sequenced: peripheral blood. The CDR3 loop reads CASRDRASEGYTF. For the CDR3, the DNA is TGTGCCAGTAGAGACAGGGCGTCGGAAGGCTACACCTTC.